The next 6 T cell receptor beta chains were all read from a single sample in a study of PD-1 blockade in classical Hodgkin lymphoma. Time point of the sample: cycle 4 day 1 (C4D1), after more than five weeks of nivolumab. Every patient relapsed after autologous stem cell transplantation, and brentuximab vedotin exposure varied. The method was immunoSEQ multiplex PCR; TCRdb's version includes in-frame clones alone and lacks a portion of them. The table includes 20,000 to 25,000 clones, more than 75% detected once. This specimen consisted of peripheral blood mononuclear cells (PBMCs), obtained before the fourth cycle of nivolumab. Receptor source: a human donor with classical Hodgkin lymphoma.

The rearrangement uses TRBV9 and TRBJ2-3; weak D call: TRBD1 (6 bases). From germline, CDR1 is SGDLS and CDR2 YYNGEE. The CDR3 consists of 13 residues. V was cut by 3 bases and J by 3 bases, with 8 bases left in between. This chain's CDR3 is CASSADSTDTQYF. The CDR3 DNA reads TGTGCCAGCAGCGCGGACAGTACAGATACGCAGTATTTT.

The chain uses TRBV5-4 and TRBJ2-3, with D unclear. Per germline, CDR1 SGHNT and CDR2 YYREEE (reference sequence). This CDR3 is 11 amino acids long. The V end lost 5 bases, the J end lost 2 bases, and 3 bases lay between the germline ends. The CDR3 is CASRDTDTQYF. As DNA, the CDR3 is TGTGCCAGCAGAGACACAGATACGCAGTATTTT.

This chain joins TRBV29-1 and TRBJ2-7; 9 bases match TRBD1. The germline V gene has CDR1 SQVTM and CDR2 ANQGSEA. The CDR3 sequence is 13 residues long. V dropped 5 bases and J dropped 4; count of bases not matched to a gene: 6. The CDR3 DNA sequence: TGCAGCGTTAGGGGGACAGGGCGATACGAGCAGTACTTC. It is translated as CSVRGTGRYEQYF.

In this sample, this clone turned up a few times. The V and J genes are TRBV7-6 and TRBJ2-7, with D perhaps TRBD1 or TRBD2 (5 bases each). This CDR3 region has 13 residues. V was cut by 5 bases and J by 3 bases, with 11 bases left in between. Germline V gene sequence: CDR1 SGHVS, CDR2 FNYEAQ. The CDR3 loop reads CASSKGPNYEQYF. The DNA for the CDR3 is TGTGCCAGCAGCAAGGGACCGAACTACGAGCAGTACTTC.

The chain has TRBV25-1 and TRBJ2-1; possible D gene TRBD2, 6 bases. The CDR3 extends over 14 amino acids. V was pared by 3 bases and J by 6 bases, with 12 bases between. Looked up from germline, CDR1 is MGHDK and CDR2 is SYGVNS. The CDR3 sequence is CASSDAGRLNEQFF. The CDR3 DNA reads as TGTGCCAGCAGTGACGCGGGGCGTCTCAATGAGCAGTTCTTC.

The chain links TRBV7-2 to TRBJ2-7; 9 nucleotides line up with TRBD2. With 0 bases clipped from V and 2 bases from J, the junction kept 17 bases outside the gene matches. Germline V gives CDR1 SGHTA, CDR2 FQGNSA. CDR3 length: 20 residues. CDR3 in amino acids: CASSLATGWASGILTYEQYF. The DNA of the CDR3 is TGTGCCAGCAGCTTAGCTACAGGGTGGGCTAGCGGGATCCTGACCTACGAGCAGTACTTC.